The T cell receptor (beta chain) under discussion was sequenced for a study of regulatory T cells in long-lasting Graves disease. Study overall: Persistent cases were those of Graves' disease that involved over 5 years of antithyroid drugs with positive TSH receptor antibodies.

The time point was: persistent/refractory GD, antithyroid drugs over 5 years with positive TRAb. Researchers made the TCR library from RNA that was extracted from PBMCs. A volume of 7 to 9.5 milliliters of peripheral blood was collected in EDTA tubes. The authors built TCR beta libraries using iRepertoire HTBI primers and Arm-PCR of CDR3 regions. One entry per CDR3 protein results from TCRdb running MiXCR on the multiplex PCR reads. The table shows 300,000 to 500,000 distinct CDR3 sequences, with about 20% occurring only once. This clonotype has at least ten counts. This clonotype was sampled from a female donor with Graves disease. The material was peripheral blood mononuclear cells (PBMCs), obtained when the disease was refractory, from a patient treated with antithyroid drugs.

CDR3 DNA sequence: TGTGCCAGCAGCCCAAGGGTCCTTACAGGCTCCACCTACGAGCAGTACTTC. The encoded protein is CASSPRVLTGSTYEQYF. The V and J genes are TRBV7-2 and TRBJ2-7; D is perhaps TRBD1 (5 bases). The V gene lost 5 bases and the J gene lost 2 bases, with 22 bases spanning the gap. This CDR3 is 17 amino acids long. From germline, CDR1 is SGHTA and CDR2 FQGNSA.